A selection of T cell receptor beta chains follows, all from one sample in a study of cytomegalovirus exposure and HLA in healthy donors. The protocol was immunoSEQ multiplex PCR, while the TCRdb copy is restricted to in-frame clones and leaves out a portion. The sample lists 180,000 or so clones; around two thirds were seen once. The sequenced sample was PBMCs. The receptor set was obtained from a man aged 40-49 years in good health and CMV-seronegative. Each CDR3 is given with its conserved first and last residue. D genes are given only for firm matches. Size is omitted from some rows. Given values are once, few, many or a class for expanded clones.

clone_size	d_call	v_call	cdr3_length	j_call	cdr3_aa	cdr3_nt
once	NA	TRBV29-1	18	TRBJ2-6	CSALSRMTTFSGANVLTF	TGCAGCGCGCTGTCGAGGATGACCACCTTCTCTGGGGCCAACGTCCTGACTTTC
NA	TRBD2	TRBV5-1	17	TRBJ2-7	CASSPRTSGRATNEQYF	TGCGCCAGCAGCCCCAGGACTAGCGGGAGGGCCACCAACGAGCAGTACTTC
NA	NA	TRBV4-2	16	TRBJ1-5	CASSQGTGTRNQPQHF	TGTGCCAGCAGCCAAGGTACCGGGACAAGAAATCAGCCCCAGCATTTT
NA	TRBD1	TRBV6-1	15	TRBJ1-5	CASSPRDRENQPQHF	TGTGCCAGCAGCCCCCGGGACAGGGAGAATCAGCCCCAGCATTTT
NA	NA	TRBV5-1	14	TRBJ2-7	CASSDEQGSYEQYF	TGCGCCAGCAGCGACGAACAGGGTTCCTACGAGCAGTACTTC
once	NA	TRBV12-5	15	TRBJ2-7	CASGLAVGSSYEQYF	TGTGCTAGTGGTTTGGCCGTTGGGAGCTCCTACGAGCAGTACTTC
NA	NA	TRBV4-2	14	TRBJ2-1	CASSREGRDKEQFF	TGTGCCAGCAGCCGGGAAGGCAGGGACAAAGAGCAGTTCTTC
NA	TRBD2	TRBV4-2	16	TRBJ2-5	CASSQDSAGGKETQYF	TGTGCCAGCAGCCAAGATAGTGCGGGAGGAAAAGAGACCCAGTACTTC
NA	TRBD1	TRBV7-6	18	TRBJ2-1	CASSSGTGTLGSYNEQFF	TGTGCCAGCAGCTCCGGGACAGGAACCCTTGGCTCCTACAATGAGCAGTTCTTC
few	NA	TRBV5-1	15	TRBJ1-1	CASSLSERMNTEAFF	TGCGCCAGCAGCTTAAGCGAGAGAATGAACACTGAAGCTTTCTTT
few	NA	TRBV28	12	TRBJ1-4	CASTITNEKLFF	TGTGCCAGCACTATAACTAATGAAAAACTGTTTTTT
NA	NA	TRBV7-9	14	TRBJ1-2	CASSLSGQFYGYTF	TGTGCCAGCAGCCTGTCTGGACAGTTCTATGGCTACACCTTC
few	TRBD1	TRBV18	14	TRBJ2-5	CASSPPGQSWTQYF	TGTGCCAGCTCACCACCGGGACAGTCATGGACCCAGTACTTC
NA	NA	TRBV6-4	15	TRBJ2-2	CASSTGQQGIGELFF	TGCGCCAGCAGTACCGGGCAGCAGGGGATCGGGGAGCTGTTTTTT
NA	NA	TRBV23-1	16	TRBJ2-3	CASSQSAGAKVDTQYF	TGCGCCAGCAGTCAATCTGCGGGGGCTAAGGTAGATACGCAGTATTTT
NA	NA	TRBV6-5	15	TRBJ2-1	CASSYVWGGRNEQFF	TGTGCCAGCAGTTACGTATGGGGGGGCCGGAATGAGCAGTTCTTC
NA	NA	TRBV7-9	12	TRBJ1-4	CSSSFRGEKLFF	TGTTCCAGCAGCTTCAGGGGTGAAAAACTGTTTTTT
few	NA	TRBV30	14	TRBJ2-5	CAWSGRGFRETQYF	TGTGCCTGGAGTGGTAGAGGTTTCAGAGAGACCCAGTACTTC
NA	NA	TRBV2	18	TRBJ2-1	CASTVVLLTNTGGNEQFF	TGTGCCAGCACAGTGGTCCTGCTTACTAACACTGGAGGCAATGAGCAGTTCTTC
few	TRBD1	TRBV19	16	TRBJ1-5	CASSRGDSLRYQPQHF	TGTGCCAGTAGTAGGGGGGACAGCCTGAGGTATCAGCCCCAGCATTTT
NA	NA	TRBV6-5	15	TRBJ1-5	CASSATEISNQPQHF	TGTGCCAGCAGTGCTACGGAGATTAGCAATCAGCCCCAGCATTTT
NA	NA	TRBV5-1	14	TRBJ1-2	CASSLESGLRGYTF	TGCGCCAGCAGCTTGGAGTCAGGGCTCCGCGGCTACACCTTC
NA	NA	TRBV7-9	17	TRBJ2-5	CASSRFEGDVFDETQYF	TGTGCCAGCAGCCGCTTTGAGGGGGATGTTTTCGATGAGACCCAGTACTTC
few	NA	TRBV5-1	17	TRBJ2-7	CASSLAGTQEGHYEQYF	TGCGCCAGCAGCTTGGCGGGCACGCAGGAGGGCCACTACGAGCAGTACTTC
NA	NA	TRBV7-2	16	TRBJ2-5	CASSPVGRGSQETQYF	TGTGCCAGCAGCCCCGTTGGGCGGGGCTCTCAAGAGACCCAGTACTTC
NA	TRBD2	TRBV6-5	14	TRBJ2-7	CASGAGGLNYEQYF	TGTGCCAGCGGTGCGGGAGGCCTCAACTACGAGCAGTACTTC
few	TRBD1	TRBV6-1	15	TRBJ1-1	CASSNRQGARTEAFF	TGTGCCAGCAGCAACCGACAGGGGGCGAGGACTGAAGCTTTCTTT
NA	TRBD2	TRBV6-1	15	TRBJ2-6	CAGSSGGAGANVLTF	TGTGCCGGGTCTAGTGGGGGGGCTGGGGCCAACGTCCTGACTTTC
NA	NA	TRBV11-1	15	TRBJ2-7	CASSRRGGSSYEQYF	TGTGCCAGCAGCCGGCGAGGGGGTTCCTCCTACGAGCAGTACTTC
NA	TRBD1	TRBV7-9	14	TRBJ2-7	CASSAQGATYEQYF	TGTGCCAGCAGCGCTCAGGGGGCAACCTACGAGCAGTACTTC
few	TRBD1	TRBV11-2	15	TRBJ1-2	CASSLDRAGGRGYTF	TGTGCCAGCAGCTTAGATCGGGCAGGGGGTCGTGGCTACACCTTC
NA	TRBD1	TRBV5-1	14	TRBJ1-6	CASSQGQGNSPLHF	TGCGCCAGCAGCCAGGGACAGGGAAATTCACCCCTCCACTTT
NA	TRBD1	TRBV5-1	13	TRBJ2-7	CASSSDRVHEQYF	TGCGCCAGCAGCTCGGACAGGGTCCACGAGCAGTACTTC
NA	TRBD2	TRBV19	19	TRBJ2-5	CASSMGGLAGEGPTSTQYF	TGTGCCAGTAGTATGGGGGGGCTAGCGGGAGAGGGACCCACCTCGACCCAGTACTTC
NA	TRBD1	TRBV2	15	TRBJ1-2	CASSEARTGDYGYTF	TGTGCCAGCAGTGAAGCGCGGACAGGGGACTATGGCTACACCTTC
NA	TRBD2	TRBV7-2	13	TRBJ2-2	CASSLRLAAELFF	TGTGCCAGCAGCTTGAGACTAGCCGCTGAGCTGTTTTTT
NA	TRBD2	TRBV13	17	TRBJ2-3	CASSSKTSGEHADTQYF	TGTGCCAGCAGCTCCAAGACTAGCGGGGAACACGCAGATACGCAGTATTTT
NA	TRBD2	TRBV5-1	14	TRBJ2-5	CASSTGTSQETQYF	TGCGCCAGCAGCACCGGGACTAGCCAAGAGACCCAGTACTTC
NA	TRBD1	TRBV27	19	TRBJ2-7	CASSTPQNRDRGPSYEQYF	TGTGCCAGCAGCACGCCCCAAAACCGGGACAGGGGGCCAAGCTACGAGCAGTACTTC
few	TRBD1	TRBV5-6	18	TRBJ2-2	CASSLGHSDRGYTGELFF	TGTGCCAGCAGCTTGGGTCACTCGGACAGGGGTTACACCGGGGAGCTGTTTTTT
NA	NA	TRBV5-1	15	TRBJ2-4	CASSSAQGAKNIQYF	TGCGCCAGCAGCTCGGCCCAGGGGGCCAAAAACATTCAGTACTTC
NA	NA	TRBV29-1	10	TRBJ2-3	CTVEGDTQYF	TGCACCGTGGAGGGGGATACGCAGTATTTT
NA	TRBD1	TRBV6-5	13	TRBJ2-5	CASRSRQGGEQYF	TGTGCCAGCAGAAGCCGACAGGGGGGGGAGCAGTACTTC
NA	NA	TRBV6-5	15	TRBJ1-2	CASSYSSYDDYGYTF	TGTGCCAGCAGTTACTCGAGCTATGATGACTATGGCTACACCTTC
NA	TRBD2	TRBV27	13	TRBJ2-1	CASSFWGGNEQFF	TGTGCCAGCAGTTTTTGGGGGGGGAATGAGCAGTTCTTC
NA	TRBD2	TRBV4-1	20	TRBJ2-1	CASSQVAGGAGIRFYNEQFF	TGCGCCAGCAGCCAAGTCGCGGGGGGCGCCGGGATTAGGTTCTACAATGAGCAGTTCTTC
NA	NA	TRBV6-5	14	TRBJ2-7	CASRWDFSSYEQYF	TGTGCCAGCAGGTGGGACTTTAGCTCCTACGAGCAGTACTTC
NA	TRBD2	TRBV5-1	17	TRBJ2-3	CASSLGLAGEYTDTQYF	TGCGCCAGCAGCTTGGGACTAGCGGGGGAGTACACAGATACGCAGTATTTT
NA	TRBD1	TRBV2	15	TRBJ2-7	CASSPTGTPSYEQYF	TGTGCCAGCAGTCCGACAGGGACCCCTTCCTACGAGCAGTACTTC
few	TRBD1	TRBV9	18	TRBJ2-2	CASSVRGMRGQYTGELFF	TGTGCCAGCAGCGTAAGGGGTATGAGGGGGCAGTACACCGGGGAGCTGTTTTTT
NA	TRBD2	TRBV27	15	TRBJ2-1	CASSVTSGGAYEQFF	TGTGCCAGCAGTGTAACTAGCGGGGGGGCCTATGAGCAGTTCTTC
many	TRBD2	TRBV7-9	13	TRBJ2-7	CASSLTSDYEQYF	TGTGCCAGCAGCTTGACTAGCGACTACGAGCAGTACTTC
NA	TRBD1	TRBV5-1	15	TRBJ1-6	CASSFGTAQNSPLHF	TGCGCCAGCAGCTTTGGGACAGCACAAAATTCACCCCTCCACTTT
NA	NA	TRBV11-2	16	TRBJ2-2	CASSLVEGLRTGELFF	TGTGCCAGCAGCTTAGTAGAGGGACTTAGGACCGGGGAGCTGTTTTTT
NA	TRBD2	TRBV7-2	15	TRBJ2-3	CASSTIAGGVDTQYF	TGTGCCAGCAGCACTATAGCGGGGGGCGTGGATACGCAGTATTTT
NA	TRBD2	TRBV9	15	TRBJ2-3	CASSVVGGSTDTQYF	TGTGCCAGCAGCGTAGTCGGCGGGAGTACAGATACGCAGTATTTT
NA	NA	TRBV4-3	15	TRBJ2-5	CASSQDLPGLETQYF	TGCGCCAGCAGCCAAGATCTGCCAGGGTTGGAGACCCAGTACTTC
once	NA	TRBV18	15	TRBJ1-1	CASSRRQERGTEAFF	TGTGCCAGCTCACGACGACAAGAAAGGGGCACTGAAGCTTTCTTT
few	NA	TRBV6-5	15	TRBJ2-7	CASRAGTNTAYEQYF	TGTGCCAGCAGAGCCGGGACAAATACCGCCTACGAGCAGTACTTC
NA	TRBD1	TRBV10-1	17	TRBJ1-1	CASRRGTGYLMNTEAFF	TGCGCCAGCAGGAGGGGGACAGGCTATTTAATGAACACTGAAGCTTTCTTT